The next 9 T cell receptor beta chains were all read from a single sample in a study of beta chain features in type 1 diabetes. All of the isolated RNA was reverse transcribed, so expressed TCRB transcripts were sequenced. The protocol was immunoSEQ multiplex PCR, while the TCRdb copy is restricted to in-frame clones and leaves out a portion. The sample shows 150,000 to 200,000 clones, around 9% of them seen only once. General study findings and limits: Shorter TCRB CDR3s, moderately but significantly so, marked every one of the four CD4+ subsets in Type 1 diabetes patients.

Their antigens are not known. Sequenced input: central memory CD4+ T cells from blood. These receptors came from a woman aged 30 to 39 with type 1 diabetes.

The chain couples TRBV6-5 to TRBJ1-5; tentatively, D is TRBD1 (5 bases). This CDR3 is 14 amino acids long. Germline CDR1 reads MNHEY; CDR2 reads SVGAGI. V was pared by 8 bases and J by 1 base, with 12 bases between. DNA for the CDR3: TGTGCCAGCCGAGGACATGAGAGCAATCAGCCCCAGCATTTT. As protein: CASRGHESNQPQHF.

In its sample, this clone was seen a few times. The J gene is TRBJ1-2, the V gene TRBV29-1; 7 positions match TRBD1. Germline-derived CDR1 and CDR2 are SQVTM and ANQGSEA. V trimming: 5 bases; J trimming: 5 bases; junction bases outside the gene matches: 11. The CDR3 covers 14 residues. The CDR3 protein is CSVQGVGAGYGYTF. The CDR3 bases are TGCAGCGTTCAGGGGGTGGGGGCTGGGTATGGCTACACCTTC.

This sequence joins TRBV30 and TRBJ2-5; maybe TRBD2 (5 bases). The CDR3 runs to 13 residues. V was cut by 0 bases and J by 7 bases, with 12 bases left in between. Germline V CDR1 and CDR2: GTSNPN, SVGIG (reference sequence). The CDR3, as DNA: TGTGCCTGGAGTGTTAGCGAACGTGGGACCCAGTACTTC. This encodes CAWSVSERGTQYF. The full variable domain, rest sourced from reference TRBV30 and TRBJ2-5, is SQTIHQWPATLVQPVGSPLSLECTVEGTSNPNLYWYRQAAGRGLQLLFYSVGIGQISSEVPQNLSASRPQDRQFILSSKKLLLSDSGFYLCAWSVSERGTQYFGPGTRLLVL.

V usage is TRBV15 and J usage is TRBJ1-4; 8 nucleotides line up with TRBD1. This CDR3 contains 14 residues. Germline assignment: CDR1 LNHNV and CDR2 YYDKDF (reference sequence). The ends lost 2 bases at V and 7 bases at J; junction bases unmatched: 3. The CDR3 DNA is TGTGCCACCAGCAGACAGGGGGCGCCTGAAAAACTGTTTTTT. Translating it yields CATSRQGAPEKLFF.

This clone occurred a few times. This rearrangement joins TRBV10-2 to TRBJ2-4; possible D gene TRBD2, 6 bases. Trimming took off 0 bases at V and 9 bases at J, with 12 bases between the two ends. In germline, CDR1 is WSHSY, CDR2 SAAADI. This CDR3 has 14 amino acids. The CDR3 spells CASSESRVGGIQYF. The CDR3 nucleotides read TGCGCCAGCAGTGAGTCTCGGGTCGGGGGCATTCAGTACTTC.

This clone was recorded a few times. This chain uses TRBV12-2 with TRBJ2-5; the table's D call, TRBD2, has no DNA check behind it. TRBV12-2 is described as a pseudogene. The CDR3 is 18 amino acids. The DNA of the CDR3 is TGTGCAAGTCGAACAGAGCGGGAGAGACTGGGCTTACAAGAGACCCAGTACTTC. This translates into CASRTERERLGLQETQYF.

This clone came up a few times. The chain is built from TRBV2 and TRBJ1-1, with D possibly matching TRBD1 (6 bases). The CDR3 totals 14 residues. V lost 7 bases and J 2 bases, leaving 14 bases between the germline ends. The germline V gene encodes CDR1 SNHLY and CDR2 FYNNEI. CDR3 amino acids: CASMRTASNTEAFF. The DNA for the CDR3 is TGTGCCAGCATGAGGACAGCCTCTAACACTGAAGCTTTCTTT.

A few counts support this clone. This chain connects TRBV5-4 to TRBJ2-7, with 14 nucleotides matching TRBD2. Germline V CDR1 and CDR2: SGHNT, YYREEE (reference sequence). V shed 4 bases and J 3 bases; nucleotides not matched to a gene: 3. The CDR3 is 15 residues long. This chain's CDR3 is CASSTGTSGSYEQYF. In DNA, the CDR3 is TGTGCCAGCAGCACAGGGACTAGCGGGAGCTACGAGCAGTACTTC. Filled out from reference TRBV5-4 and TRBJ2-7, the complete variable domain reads ETGVTQSPTHLIKTRGQQVTLRCSSQSGHNTVSWYQQALGQGPQFIFQYYREEENGRGNFPPRFSGLQFPNYSSELNVNALELDDSALYLCASSTGTSGSYEQYFGPGTRLTVT.

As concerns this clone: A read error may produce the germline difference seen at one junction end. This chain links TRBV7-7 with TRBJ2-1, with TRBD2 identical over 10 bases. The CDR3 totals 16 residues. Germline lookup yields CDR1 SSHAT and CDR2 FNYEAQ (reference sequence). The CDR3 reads CASSPSGSRSYNEQFF. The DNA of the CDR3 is TGTGCTAGCAGCCCTAGCGGGAGTCGGTCCTACAATGAGCAGTTCTTC.